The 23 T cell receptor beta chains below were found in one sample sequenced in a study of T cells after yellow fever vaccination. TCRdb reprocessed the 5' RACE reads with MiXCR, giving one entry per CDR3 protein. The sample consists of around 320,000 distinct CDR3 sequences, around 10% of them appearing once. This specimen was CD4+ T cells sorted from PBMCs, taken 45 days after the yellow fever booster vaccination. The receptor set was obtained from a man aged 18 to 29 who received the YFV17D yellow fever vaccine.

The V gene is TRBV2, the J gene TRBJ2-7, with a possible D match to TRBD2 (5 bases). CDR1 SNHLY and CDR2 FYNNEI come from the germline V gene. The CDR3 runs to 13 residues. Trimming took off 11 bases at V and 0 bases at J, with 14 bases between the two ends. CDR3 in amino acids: CAGREEGSYEQYV. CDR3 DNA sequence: TGTGCCGGCCGGGAAGAGGGCTCCTACGAGCAGTACGTC.

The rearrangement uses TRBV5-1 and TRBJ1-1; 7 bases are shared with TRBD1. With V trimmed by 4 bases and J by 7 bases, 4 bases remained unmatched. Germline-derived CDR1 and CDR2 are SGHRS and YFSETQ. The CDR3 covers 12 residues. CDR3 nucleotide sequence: TGCGCCAGCAGCGCAACAGGGGTTGAAGCTTTCTTT. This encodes CASSATGVEAFF.

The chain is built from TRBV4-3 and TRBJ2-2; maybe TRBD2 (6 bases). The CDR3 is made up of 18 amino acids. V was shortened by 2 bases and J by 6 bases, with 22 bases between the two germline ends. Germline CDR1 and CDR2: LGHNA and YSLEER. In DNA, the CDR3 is TGCGCCAGCAGCCAACCTCCCCTCGGCGGGGCAGGGTCCGGGGAGCTGTTTTTT. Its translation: CASSQPPLGGAGSGELFF.

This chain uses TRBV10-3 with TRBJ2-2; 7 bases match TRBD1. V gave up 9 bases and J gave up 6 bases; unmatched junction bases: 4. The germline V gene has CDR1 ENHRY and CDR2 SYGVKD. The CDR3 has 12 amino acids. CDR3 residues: CAMVGQAGELFF. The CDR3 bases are TGTGCCATGGTAGGACAGGCCGGGGAGCTGTTTTTT.

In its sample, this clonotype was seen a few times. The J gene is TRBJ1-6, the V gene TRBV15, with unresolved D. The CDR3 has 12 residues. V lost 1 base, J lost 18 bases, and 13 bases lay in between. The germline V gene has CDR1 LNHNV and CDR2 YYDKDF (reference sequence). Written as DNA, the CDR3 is TGTGCCACCAGCAGAGGATATGGTTTCAGCCACTTT. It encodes CATSRGYGFSHF.

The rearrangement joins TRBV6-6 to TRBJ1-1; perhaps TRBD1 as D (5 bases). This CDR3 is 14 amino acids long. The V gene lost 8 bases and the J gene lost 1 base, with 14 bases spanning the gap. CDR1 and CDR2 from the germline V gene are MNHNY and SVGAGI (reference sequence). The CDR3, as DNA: TGTGCCAGCGGATACGATACAGGGAACACTGAAGCTTTCTTT. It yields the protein CASGYDTGNTEAFF.

In DNA form, the CDR3 reads TGTGCCATCAAGTCAGGAGTGAACACTGAAGCTTTCTTT. It specifies CAIKSGVNTEAFF. The chain combines TRBV10-3 with TRBJ1-1, with D hard to call. The CDR3 totals 13 residues. With 7 bases removed from V and 0 bases from J, the gap between germline ends came to 9 bases. Germline V gene lookup returns CDR1 ENHRY and CDR2 SYGVKD.

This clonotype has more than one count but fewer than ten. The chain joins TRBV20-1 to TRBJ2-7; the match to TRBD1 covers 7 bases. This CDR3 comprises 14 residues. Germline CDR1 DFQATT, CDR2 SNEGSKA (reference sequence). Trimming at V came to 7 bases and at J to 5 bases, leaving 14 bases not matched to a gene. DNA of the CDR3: TGCAGTGTACCACTGGGACAGCTGGAAGACGAGCAGTACGTC. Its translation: CSVPLGQLEDEQYV.

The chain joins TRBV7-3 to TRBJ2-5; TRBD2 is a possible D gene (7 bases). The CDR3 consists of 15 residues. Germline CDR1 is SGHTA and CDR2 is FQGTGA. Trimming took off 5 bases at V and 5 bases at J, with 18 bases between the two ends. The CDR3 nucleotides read TGTGCCAGCAGCGCCGGACTAGGGGGGCGGGAGACCCAGTACTTC. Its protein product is CASSAGLGGRETQYF. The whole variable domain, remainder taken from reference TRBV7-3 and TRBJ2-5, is GAGVSQTPSNKVTEKGKYVELRCDPISGHTALYWYRQSLGQGPEFLIYFQGTGAADDSGLPNDRFFAVRPEGSVSTLKIQRTERGDSAVYLCASSAGLGGRETQYFGPGTRLLVL.

CDR3: CATGEGGEPQHF. DNA for the CDR3: TGTGCCACCGGCGAGGGAGGGGAGCCCCAGCATTTT. The V call is TRBV10-3, the J call TRBJ1-5, with D perhaps matching TRBD1 (5 bases). The CDR3 consists of 12 residues. V lost 10 bases to trimming and J lost 8 bases, with 15 bases between them. The germline V gene encodes CDR1 ENHRY and CDR2 SYGVKD.

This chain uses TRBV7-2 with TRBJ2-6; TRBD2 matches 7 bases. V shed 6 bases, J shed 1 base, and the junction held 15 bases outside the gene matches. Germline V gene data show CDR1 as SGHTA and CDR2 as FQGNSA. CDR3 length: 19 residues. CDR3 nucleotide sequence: TGTGCCAGCAGTCGCAACGGGCAGGGAGGGATATCTGGGGCCAACGTCCTGACTTTC. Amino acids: CASSRNGQGGISGANVLTF.

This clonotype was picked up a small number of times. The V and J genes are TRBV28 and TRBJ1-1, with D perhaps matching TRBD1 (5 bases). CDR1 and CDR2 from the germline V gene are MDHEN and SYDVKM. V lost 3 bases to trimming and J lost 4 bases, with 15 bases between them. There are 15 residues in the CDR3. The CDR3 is CASSLVQGPSTEAFF. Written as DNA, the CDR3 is TGTGCCAGCAGTTTGGTTCAGGGCCCCAGCACTGAAGCTTTCTTT.

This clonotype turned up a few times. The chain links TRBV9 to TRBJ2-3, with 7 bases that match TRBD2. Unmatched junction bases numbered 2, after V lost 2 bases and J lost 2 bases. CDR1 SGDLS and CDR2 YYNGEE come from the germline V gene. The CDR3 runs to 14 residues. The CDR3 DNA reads TGTGCCAGCAGCGTCGGGACTACCACAGATACGCAGTATTTT. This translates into CASSVGTTTDTQYF.

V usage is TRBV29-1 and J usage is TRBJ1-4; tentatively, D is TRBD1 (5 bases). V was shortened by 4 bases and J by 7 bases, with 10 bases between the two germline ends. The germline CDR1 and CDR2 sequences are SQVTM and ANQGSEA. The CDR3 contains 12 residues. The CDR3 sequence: CSVAGLGEKLFF. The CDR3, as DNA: TGCAGCGTTGCAGGGCTAGGTGAAAAACTGTTTTTT.

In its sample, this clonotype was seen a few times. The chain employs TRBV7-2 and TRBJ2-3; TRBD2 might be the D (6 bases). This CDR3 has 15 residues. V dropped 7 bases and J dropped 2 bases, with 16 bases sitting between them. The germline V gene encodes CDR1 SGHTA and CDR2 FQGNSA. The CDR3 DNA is TGTGCCAGCACTCGCGGGGACCACCTCACAGATACGCAGTATTTT. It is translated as CASTRGDHLTDTQYF.

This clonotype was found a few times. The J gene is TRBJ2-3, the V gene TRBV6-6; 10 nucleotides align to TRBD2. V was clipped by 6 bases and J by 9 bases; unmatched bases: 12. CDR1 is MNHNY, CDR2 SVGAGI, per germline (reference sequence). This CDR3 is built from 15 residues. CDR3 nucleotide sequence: TGTGCCAGCAGCTCTAGCGGGGGTCCTCCGGGGACGCAGTATTTT. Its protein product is CASSSSGGPPGTQYF.

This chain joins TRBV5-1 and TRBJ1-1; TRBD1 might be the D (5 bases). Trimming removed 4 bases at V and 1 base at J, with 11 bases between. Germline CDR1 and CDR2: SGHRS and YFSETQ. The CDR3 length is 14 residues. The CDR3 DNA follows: TGCGCCAGCAGCCAGGGACCTGAGAACACTGAAGCTTTCTTT. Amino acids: CASSQGPENTEAFF.

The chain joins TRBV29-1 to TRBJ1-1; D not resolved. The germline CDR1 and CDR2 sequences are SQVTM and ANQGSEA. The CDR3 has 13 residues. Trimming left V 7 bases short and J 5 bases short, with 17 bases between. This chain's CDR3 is CSAAGRLTTEAFF. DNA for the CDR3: TGCAGCGCCGCAGGACGACTGACGACTGAAGCTTTCTTT.

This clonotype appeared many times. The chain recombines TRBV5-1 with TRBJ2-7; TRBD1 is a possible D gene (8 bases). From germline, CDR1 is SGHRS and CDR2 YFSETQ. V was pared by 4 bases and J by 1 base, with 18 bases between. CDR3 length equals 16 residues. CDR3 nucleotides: TGCGCCAGCAGCGGGGGGGACAGGACCTTGTCCTACGAGCAGTACTTC. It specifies CASSGGDRTLSYEQYF. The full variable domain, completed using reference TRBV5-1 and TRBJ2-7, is KAGVTQTPRYLIKTRGQQVTLSCSPISGHRSVSWYQQTPGQGLQFLFEYFSETQRNKGNFPGRFSGRQFSNSRSEMNVSTLELGDSALYLCASSGGDRTLSYEQYFGPGTRLTVT.

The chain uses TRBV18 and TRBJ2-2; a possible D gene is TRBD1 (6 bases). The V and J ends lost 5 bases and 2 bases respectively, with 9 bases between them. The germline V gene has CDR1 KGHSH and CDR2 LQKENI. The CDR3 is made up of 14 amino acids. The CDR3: CASSMGHNTGELFF. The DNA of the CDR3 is TGTGCCAGCTCAATGGGACACAACACCGGGGAGCTGTTTTTT.

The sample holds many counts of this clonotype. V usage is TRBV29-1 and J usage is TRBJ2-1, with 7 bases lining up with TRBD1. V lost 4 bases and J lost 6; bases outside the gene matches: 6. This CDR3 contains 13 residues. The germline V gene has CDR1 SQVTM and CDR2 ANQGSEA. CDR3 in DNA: TGCAGCGTTGCCGGACAGGCTACCAATGAGCAGTTCTTC. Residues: CSVAGQATNEQFF.

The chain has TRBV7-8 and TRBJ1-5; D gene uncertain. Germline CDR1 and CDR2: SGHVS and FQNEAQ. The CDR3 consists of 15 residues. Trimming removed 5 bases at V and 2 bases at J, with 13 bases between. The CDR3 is CASSLDRYGNQPQHF. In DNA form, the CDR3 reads TGTGCCAGCAGCCTAGACCGGTACGGCAATCAGCCCCAGCATTTT.

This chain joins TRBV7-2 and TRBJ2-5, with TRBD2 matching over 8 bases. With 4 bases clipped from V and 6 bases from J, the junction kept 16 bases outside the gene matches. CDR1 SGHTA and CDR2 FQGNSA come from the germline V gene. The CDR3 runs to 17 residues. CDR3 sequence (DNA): TGTGCCAGCAGCTCCGCAGGGACTAGGATCCCCAAACAGACCCAGTACTTC. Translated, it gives CASSSAGTRIPKQTQYF.